The 9 T cell receptor beta chains given below trace back to one sample, sequenced in a study of cytomegalovirus exposure and HLA in healthy donors (TCRdb year 2017). Libraries came from the immunoSEQ multiplex PCR assay. A mixture of 60 forward primers for TCR Vbeta segments and 13 reverse primers for TCR Jbeta segments was used in the multiplex PCR. TCRdb obtained this table from immuneACCESS and retained in-frame rearrangements with V and J assigned. These tables miss some clones; where compared with another copy, unresolved V genes account for less than half of the shortfall, and the remainder is unexplained. This sample gives 150,000 to 200,000 clones in total; 75% of them show up just once. Of the sample, almost 3% falls within the top ten clones. Sequencing input: PBMCs. The receptors derive from a woman aged 45-59 years in good health and CMV-seropositive.

The chain combines TRBV6-5 with TRBJ2-3; 8 bases map to TRBD2. Losses at the gene ends were 6 bases for V and 9 bases for J; bases not matched to a gene: 11. Germline V gene sequence: CDR1 MNHEY, CDR2 SVGAGI. This CDR3 has 14 residues. The CDR3 protein is CASSRAGDGGTQYF. DNA of the CDR3: TGTGCCAGCAGCCGAGCGGGGGACGGGGGAACGCAGTATTTT.

The CDR3 coding sequence is TGTGCCAGCAGCTCCCGGGGGGGCGGGGGCAAGCAGTACTTC. Protein: CASSSRGGGGKQYF. The chain employs TRBV7-9 and TRBJ2-7; 8 bases match TRBD2. V trimming: 4 bases; J trimming: 8 bases; junction bases outside the gene matches: 10. The CDR3 is 14 residues long. Germline-derived CDR1 and CDR2 are SEHNR and FQNEAQ (reference sequence).

The chain combines TRBV18 with TRBJ1-5; the D is unclear. V was clipped by 6 bases and J by 4 bases, with 13 bases between them. Germline V gene sequence: CDR1 KGHSH, CDR2 LQKENI. The CDR3 length is 14 residues. The CDR3 coding sequence is TGTGCCAGCTCGTCAAGTTCGGAGAATCAGCCCCAGCATTTT. Its translation: CASSSSSENQPQHF.

This clone was seen only once. The chain carries TRBV9 and TRBJ1-1, with 7 bases lining up with TRBD1. CDR3 length equals 14 residues. Germline V CDR1 and CDR2: SGDLS, YYNGEE. The V segment lost 2 bases and the J segment 0 bases; nucleotides outside the gene matches: 1. CDR3 nucleotides: TGTGCCAGCAGCGTGGACAGGCTGAACACTGAAGCTTTCTTT. Translation gives CASSVDRLNTEAFF.

This sequence joins TRBV4-2 and TRBJ1-6; the match to TRBD1 covers 7 bases. CDR1 LGHNA and CDR2 YNFKEQ come from the germline V gene. The CDR3 totals 18 residues. V lost 1 base and J lost 7; bases outside the gene matches: 13. CDR3 region: CASSQVSTGSRRNSPLHF. The DNA of the CDR3 is TGTGCCAGCAGCCAAGTCTCGACAGGGTCACGAAGAAATTCACCCCTCCACTTT.

The chain recombines TRBV4-1 with TRBJ1-3; 7 bases match TRBD1. The CDR3 totals 16 residues. The ends lost 0 bases at V and 4 bases at J; junction bases unmatched: 6. CDR1 MGHRA and CDR2 YSYEKL come from the germline V gene. In nucleotides, the CDR3 is TGCGCCAGCAGCCAAGACTTGACAGGGACCGGAAACACCATATATTTT. Its protein is CASSQDLTGTGNTIYF.

V and J are TRBV10-3 and TRBJ1-1; weak D call: TRBD1 (5 bases). CDR1 is ENHRY, CDR2 SYGVKD, per germline. The CDR3 is 13 amino acids. V lost 7 bases and J lost 2, with 11 bases in between. The CDR3 protein is CAINRQGNTEAFF. The CDR3 nucleotides read TGTGCCATCAACCGGCAGGGCAACACTGAAGCTTTCTTT.

To note about this clone: Within the sample, other DNA sequences also encode this same CDR3. This sequence joins TRBV29-1 and TRBJ1-2; 10 bases line up with TRBD1. CDR3 length: 13 residues. Germline CDR1 reads SQVTM; CDR2 reads ANQGSEA. Trimming took 4 bases from V and 2 from J; bases not matched to a gene: 1. CDR3: CSVAGQGNYGYTF. As DNA, the CDR3 is TGCAGCGTTGCGGGACAGGGGAACTATGGCTACACCTTC.

The chain carries TRBV5-4 and TRBJ1-3, with D perhaps matching TRBD1 (5 bases). The CDR3 has 16 residues. Germline CDR1 SGHNT, CDR2 YYREEE (reference sequence). V gave up 0 bases and J gave up 3 bases, with 13 bases separating them. The CDR3, as DNA: TGTGCCAGCAGCTTGGAGAATACAGGCAATGGAAACACCATATATTTT. It is translated as CASSLENTGNGNTIYF.